Detailed here is one T cell receptor beta chain. These data are taken from a study of blood T cell repertoires in COVID-19. About the research overall: COVID-19 samples collected from the United States, Italy and Spain covered acute and convalescent phases. PBMCs, B-cell-depleted T cells, or T cells were the source of the cDNA or gDNA that made up the material.

Source study methods: Amplification of reference gene primers was used by the study to estimate nucleated cell counts. The assay was immunoSEQ multiplex PCR, and TCRdb's table has in-frame clones only and misses some. V, J and clone size are taken as reported in that table, and D and trimming were inferred from the DNA itself. Of about 56,000 clones in the sample, 89% were seen once. Sequencing input: peripheral blood. This sequence originates from a human donor in a cohort sampled during active COVID-19.

The CDR3 here is CASSLRRGNQPQHF. CDR3 DNA sequence: TGTGCCAGCAGCTTAAGGAGGGGCAATCAGCCCCAGCATTTT. The chain recombines TRBV13 with TRBJ1-5, with D hard to call. Trimming shortened V by 2 bases and J by 2 bases, and 7 bases separated the two germline ends. Per the germline V gene, CDR1 is PRHDT and CDR2 is FYEKMQ (reference sequence). CDR3 size: 14 residues.